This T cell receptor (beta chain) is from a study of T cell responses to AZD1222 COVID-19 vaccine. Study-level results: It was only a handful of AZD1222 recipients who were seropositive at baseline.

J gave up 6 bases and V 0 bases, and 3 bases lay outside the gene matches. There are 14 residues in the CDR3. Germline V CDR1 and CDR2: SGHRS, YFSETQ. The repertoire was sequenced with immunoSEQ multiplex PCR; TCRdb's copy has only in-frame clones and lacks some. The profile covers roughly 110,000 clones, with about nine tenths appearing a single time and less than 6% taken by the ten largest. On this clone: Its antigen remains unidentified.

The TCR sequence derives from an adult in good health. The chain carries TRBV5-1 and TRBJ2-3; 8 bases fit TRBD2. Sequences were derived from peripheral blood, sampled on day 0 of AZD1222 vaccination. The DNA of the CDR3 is TGCGCCAGCAGCTTGGAGCGGGAGCGGGATACGCAGTATTTT. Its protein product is CASSLERERDTQYF.